These 9 T cell receptor beta chains were all obtained from the same sample, sequenced in a study of blood T cell repertoires in COVID-19 (dated by TCRdb to the early 2020s). To prepare the library, the immunoSEQ multiplex PCR assay was applied. In TCRdb, the immuneACCESS table is reduced to in-frame sequences with V and J assigned. These tables do not hold every clone; where another copy was compared, an unresolved V gene accounts for under half, and the others remain unexplained. The sample table records roughly 140,000 clones; just under 80% of these occur just once. 1.5% to 2.5% of the sample is held by the ten biggest clonotypes. The material sequenced was peripheral blood. Source of these receptors: a woman aged 60-75 years with acute or convalescent COVID-19.

The chain employs TRBV11-3 and TRBJ1-1; unclear D gene. The CDR3 covers 13 residues. CDR1 SGHNT and CDR2 YENEEA come from the germline V gene. V was cut by 0 bases and J by 3 bases, with 5 bases left in between. CDR3: CASSLERYTEAFF. Written as DNA, the CDR3 is TGTGCCAGCAGCTTAGAGAGATACACTGAAGCTTTCTTT.

The CDR3 here is CASSNPGLSTYEQYF. The CDR3 region has the DNA TGTGCCAGCAGTAACCCGGGACTATCGACCTACGAGCAGTACTTC. The gene calls are TRBV7-9 and TRBJ2-7; 7 positions match TRBD2. J lost 2 bases, V lost 6 bases, and 10 bases had no gene match. The germline CDR1 and CDR2 sequences are SEHNR and FQNEAQ (reference sequence). This CDR3 region has 15 residues.

The rearrangement joins TRBV15 to TRBJ2-1, with unresolved D. The CDR3 is made up of 12 amino acids. Per the germline V gene, CDR1 is LNHNV and CDR2 is YYDKDF (reference sequence). Trimming pared 3 bases from V and 12 bases from J, leaving 12 bases between. This CDR3 reads CATSRPQRMQFF. The CDR3 region has the DNA TGTGCCACCAGCAGGCCCCAGCGAATGCAGTTCTTC.

The sample holds a few counts of this clone. The chain carries TRBV30 and TRBJ2-2; 10 bases are shared with TRBD2. The CDR3 length is 14 residues. Germline CDR1 and CDR2: GTSNPN and SVGIG (reference sequence). V shed 5 bases, J shed 4 bases, and the junction held 4 bases outside the gene matches. In DNA form, the CDR3 reads TGTGCCTGGGAGACTAGCGGGTTCACCGGGGAGCTGTTTTTT. Translation gives CAWETSGFTGELFF.

The chain recombines TRBV28 with TRBJ2-7, with 7 positions matching TRBD1. CDR1 MDHEN and CDR2 SYDVKM come from the germline V gene. This CDR3 is 15 amino acids long. V lost 5 bases, J lost 4 bases, and 11 bases stayed unmatched. The CDR3 reads CASSIVTGLFYEQYF. The CDR3, as DNA: TGTGCCAGCAGTATTGTGACAGGGCTCTTTTACGAGCAGTACTTC.

The rearrangement joins TRBV18 to TRBJ2-1; 9 bases align to TRBD1. V dropped 4 bases and J dropped 1; count of bases not matched to a gene: 5. Germline V gives CDR1 KGHSH, CDR2 LQKENI. The CDR3 extends over 16 amino acids. CDR3 residues: CASSLTGTGSYNEQFF. The CDR3 nucleotides are TGTGCCAGCTCACTTACCGGGACAGGGTCCTACAATGAGCAGTTCTTC.

The table lists this clone with a count of one. The V gene is TRBV28, the J gene TRBJ1-4; 10 nucleotides line up with TRBD1. Germline CDR1 MDHEN, CDR2 SYDVKM. V was clipped by 6 bases and J by 7 bases; unmatched bases: 5. This CDR3 spans 14 amino acids. The chain's CDR3 is CASRRGTGAEKLFF. The DNA for the CDR3 is TGTGCCAGCAGGCGAGGGACAGGGGCTGAAAAACTGTTTTTT.

This rearrangement joins TRBV20-1 to TRBJ1-2, with a weak D call TRBD1 (5 bases). V gave up 3 bases and J gave up 2 bases, with 16 bases separating them. The germline V gene has CDR1 DFQATT and CDR2 SNEGSKA (reference sequence). CDR3 size: 15 residues. Written as DNA, the CDR3 is TGCAGTGCTAGTCTAGGGCAGGGCGGAAACTATGGCTACACCTTC. Its translation: CSASLGQGGNYGYTF.

J is TRBJ2-1 and V is TRBV5-1, with D maybe TRBD1 (6 bases). The CDR3 extends over 12 amino acids. Germline lookup yields CDR1 SGHRS and CDR2 YFSETQ. V lost 3 bases, J lost 16 bases, and 17 bases lay in between. The CDR3 nucleotides read TGCGCCAGCAGCTCCAAGGGGGTCACTAACTTCTTC. Its translation is CASSSKGVTNFF.